Sequencing of this T cell receptor (beta chain) was carried out in a study of beta chain features in type 1 diabetes. V dropped 5 bases and J dropped 15; count of bases not matched to a gene: 12. CDR3 length: 13 residues. Germline V gene data show CDR1 as SGHNT and CDR2 as YYREEE (reference sequence). On this clone: As yet, its antigen is unknown.

Study results and caveats: Shorter TCRB CDR3s, moderately but significantly so, marked every one of the four CD4+ subsets in Type 1 diabetes patients.

TCRB transcripts that were expressed got sequenced, as all of the isolated RNA had been reverse transcribed. Assay: immunoSEQ multiplex PCR; the TCRdb copy retains only in-frame clones and omits some. The table shows some 290,000 clones, with about 13% occurring only once. Sequenced material: naive CD4+ T cells from blood. V usage is TRBV5-4 and J usage is TRBJ2-1; TRBD2 matches at 9 bases. The source of this sequence is a man aged 30-40 years with type 1 diabetes. This CDR3 reads CASRQFGGGRGFF. Written as DNA, the CDR3 is TGTGCCAGCAGACAATTTGGGGGCGGGAGGGGGTTCTTC. The full variable domain, in which reference TRBV5-4 and TRBJ2-1 provide the parts outside the CDR3, is ETGVTQSPTHLIKTRGQQVTLRCSSQSGHNTVSWYQQALGQGPQFIFQYYREEENGRGNFPPRFSGLQFPNYSSELNVNALELDDSALYLCASRQFGGGRGFFGPGTRLTVL.